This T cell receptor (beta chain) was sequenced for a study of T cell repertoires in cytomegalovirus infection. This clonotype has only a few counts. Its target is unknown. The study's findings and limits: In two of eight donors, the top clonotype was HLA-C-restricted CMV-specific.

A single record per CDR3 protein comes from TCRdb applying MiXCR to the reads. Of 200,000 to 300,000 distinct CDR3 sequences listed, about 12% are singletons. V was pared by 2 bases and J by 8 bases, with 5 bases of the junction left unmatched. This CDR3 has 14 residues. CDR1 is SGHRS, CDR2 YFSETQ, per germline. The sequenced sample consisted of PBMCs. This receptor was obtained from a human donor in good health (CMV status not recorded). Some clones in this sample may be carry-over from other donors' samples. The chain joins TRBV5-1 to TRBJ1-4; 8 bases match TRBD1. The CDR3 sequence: CASSFGQGGEKLFF. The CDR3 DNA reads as TGCGCCAGCAGCTTCGGACAGGGTGGAGAAAAACTGTTTTTT.